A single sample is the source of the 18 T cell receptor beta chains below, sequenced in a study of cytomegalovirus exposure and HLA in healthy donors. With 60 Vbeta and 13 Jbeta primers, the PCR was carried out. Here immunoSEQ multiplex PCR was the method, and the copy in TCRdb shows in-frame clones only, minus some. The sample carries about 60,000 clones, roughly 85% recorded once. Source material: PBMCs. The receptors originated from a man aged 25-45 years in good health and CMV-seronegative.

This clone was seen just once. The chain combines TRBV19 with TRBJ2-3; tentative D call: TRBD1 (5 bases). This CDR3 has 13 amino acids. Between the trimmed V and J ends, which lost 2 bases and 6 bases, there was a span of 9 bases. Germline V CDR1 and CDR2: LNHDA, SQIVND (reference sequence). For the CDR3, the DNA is TGTGCCAGTAGTATATCCAGGGTCGATACGCAGTATTTT. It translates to CASSISRVDTQYF.

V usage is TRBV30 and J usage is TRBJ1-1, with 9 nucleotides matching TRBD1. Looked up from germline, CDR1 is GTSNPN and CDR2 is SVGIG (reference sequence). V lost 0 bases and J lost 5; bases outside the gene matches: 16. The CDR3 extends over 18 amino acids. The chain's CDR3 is CAWSVRARDRVGRTEAFF. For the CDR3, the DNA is TGTGCCTGGAGTGTACGTGCGCGGGACAGGGTGGGTAGGACTGAAGCTTTCTTT.

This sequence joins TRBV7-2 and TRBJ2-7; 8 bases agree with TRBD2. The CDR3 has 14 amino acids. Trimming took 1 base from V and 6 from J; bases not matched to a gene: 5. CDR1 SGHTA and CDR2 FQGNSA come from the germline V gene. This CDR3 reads CASSLVGLAGEQYF. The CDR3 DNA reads TGTGCCAGCAGCTTAGTGGGCCTAGCGGGCGAGCAGTACTTC.

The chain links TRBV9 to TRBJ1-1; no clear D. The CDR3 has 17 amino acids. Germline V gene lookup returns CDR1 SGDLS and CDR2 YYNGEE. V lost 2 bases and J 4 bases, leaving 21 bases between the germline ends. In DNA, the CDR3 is TGTGCCAGCAGCGTTTCGAATAAAGACCCATGGAGCACTGAAGCTTTCTTT. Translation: CASSVSNKDPWSTEAFF.

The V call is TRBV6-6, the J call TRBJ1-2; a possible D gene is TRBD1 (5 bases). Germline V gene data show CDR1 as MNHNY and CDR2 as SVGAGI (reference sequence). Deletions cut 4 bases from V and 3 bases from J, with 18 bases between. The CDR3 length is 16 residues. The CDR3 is CASSSSFRGGDYGYTF. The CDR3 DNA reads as TGTGCCAGCAGTTCATCCTTCCGGGGGGGAGACTATGGCTACACCTTC.

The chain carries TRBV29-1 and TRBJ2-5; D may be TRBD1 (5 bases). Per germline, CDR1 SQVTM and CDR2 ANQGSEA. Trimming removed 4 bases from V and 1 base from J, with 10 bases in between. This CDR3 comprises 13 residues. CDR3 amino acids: CSVGRQPQETQYF. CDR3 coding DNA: TGCAGCGTTGGGCGACAGCCCCAAGAGACCCAGTACTTC.

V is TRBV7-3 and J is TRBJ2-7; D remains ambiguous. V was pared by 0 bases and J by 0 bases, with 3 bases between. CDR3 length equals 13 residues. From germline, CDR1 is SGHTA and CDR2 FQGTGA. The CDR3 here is CASSLTASYEQYF. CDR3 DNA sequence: TGTGCCAGCAGCTTAACAGCCTCCTACGAGCAGTACTTC.

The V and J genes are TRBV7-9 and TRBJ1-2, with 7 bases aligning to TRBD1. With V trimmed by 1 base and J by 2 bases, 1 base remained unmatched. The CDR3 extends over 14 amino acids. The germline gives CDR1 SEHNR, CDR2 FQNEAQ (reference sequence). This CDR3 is CASSLGQGNYGYTF. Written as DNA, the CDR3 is TGTGCCAGCAGCTTAGGACAGGGCAACTATGGCTACACCTTC. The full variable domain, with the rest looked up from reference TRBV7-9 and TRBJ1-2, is DTGVSQNPRHKITKRGQNVTFRCDPISEHNRLYWYRQTLGQGPEFLTYFQNEAQLEKSRLLSDRFSAERPKGSFSTLEIQRTEQGDSAMYLCASSLGQGNYGYTFGSGTRLTVV.

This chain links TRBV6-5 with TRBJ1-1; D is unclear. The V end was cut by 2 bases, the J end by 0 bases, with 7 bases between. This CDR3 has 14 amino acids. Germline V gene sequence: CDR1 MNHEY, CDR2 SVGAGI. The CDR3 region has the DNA TGTGCCAGCAGTTACGAGGGAATGAACACTGAAGCTTTCTTT. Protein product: CASSYEGMNTEAFF.

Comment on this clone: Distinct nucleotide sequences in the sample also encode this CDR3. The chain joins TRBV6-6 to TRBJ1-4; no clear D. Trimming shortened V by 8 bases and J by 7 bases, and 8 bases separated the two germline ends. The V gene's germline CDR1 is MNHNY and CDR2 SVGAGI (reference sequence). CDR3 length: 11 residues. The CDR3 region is CASRGGEKLFF. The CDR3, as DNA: TGTGCCAGCCGGGGAGGTGAAAAACTGTTTTTT.

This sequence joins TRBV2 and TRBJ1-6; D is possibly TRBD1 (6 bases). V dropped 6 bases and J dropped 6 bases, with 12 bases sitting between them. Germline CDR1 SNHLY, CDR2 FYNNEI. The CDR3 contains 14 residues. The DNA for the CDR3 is TGTGCCAGCAGCAACGGACAGCTTAATTCACCCCTCCACTTT. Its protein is CASSNGQLNSPLHF.

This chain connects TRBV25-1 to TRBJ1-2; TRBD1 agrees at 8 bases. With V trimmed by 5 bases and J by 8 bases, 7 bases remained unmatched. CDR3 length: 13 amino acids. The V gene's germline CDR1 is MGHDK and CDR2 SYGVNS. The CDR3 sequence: CASSTRGHIGYTF. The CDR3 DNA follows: TGTGCCAGCAGTACCAGGGGGCATATCGGCTACACCTTC.

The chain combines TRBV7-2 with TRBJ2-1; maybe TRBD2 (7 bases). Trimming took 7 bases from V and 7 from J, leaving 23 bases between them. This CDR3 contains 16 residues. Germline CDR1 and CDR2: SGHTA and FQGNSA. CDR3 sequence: CASTAEGGGGKNEQFF. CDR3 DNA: TGTGCCAGCACCGCGGAGGGAGGGGGAGGCAAAAATGAGCAGTTCTTC. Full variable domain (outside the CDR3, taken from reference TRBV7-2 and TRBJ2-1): GAGVSQSPSNKVTEKGKDVELRCDPISGHTALYWYRQSLGQGLEFLIYFQGNSAPDKSGLPSDRFSAERTGGSVSTLTIQRTQQEDSAVYLCASTAEGGGGKNEQFFGPGTRLTVL.

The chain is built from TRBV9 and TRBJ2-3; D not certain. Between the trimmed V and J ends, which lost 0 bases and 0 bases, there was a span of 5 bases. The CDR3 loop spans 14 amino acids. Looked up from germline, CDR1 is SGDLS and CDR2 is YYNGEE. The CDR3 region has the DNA TGTGCCAGCAGCGTAGATTCTAGCACAGATACGCAGTATTTT. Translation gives CASSVDSSTDTQYF.

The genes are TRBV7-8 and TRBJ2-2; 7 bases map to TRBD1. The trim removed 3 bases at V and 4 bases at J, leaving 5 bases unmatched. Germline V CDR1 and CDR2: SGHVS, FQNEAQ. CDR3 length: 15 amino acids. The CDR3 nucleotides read TGTGCCAGCAGCTTGCGACAGGGCCCCACCGGGGAGCTGTTTTTT. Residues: CASSLRQGPTGELFF.

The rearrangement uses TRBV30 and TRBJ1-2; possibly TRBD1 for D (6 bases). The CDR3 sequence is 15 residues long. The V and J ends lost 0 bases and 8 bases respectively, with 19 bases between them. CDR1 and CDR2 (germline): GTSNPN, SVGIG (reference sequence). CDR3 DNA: TGTGCCTGGAGTGTAACAGGGCCAGGGACGGGGGGCTACACCTTC. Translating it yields CAWSVTGPGTGGYTF.

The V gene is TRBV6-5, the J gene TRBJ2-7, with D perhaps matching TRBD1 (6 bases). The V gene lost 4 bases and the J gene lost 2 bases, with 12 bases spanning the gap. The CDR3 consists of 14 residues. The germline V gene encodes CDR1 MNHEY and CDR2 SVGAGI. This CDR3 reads CASSSPGQTYEQYF. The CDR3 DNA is TGTGCCAGCAGTTCTCCGGGACAAACCTACGAGCAGTACTTC.

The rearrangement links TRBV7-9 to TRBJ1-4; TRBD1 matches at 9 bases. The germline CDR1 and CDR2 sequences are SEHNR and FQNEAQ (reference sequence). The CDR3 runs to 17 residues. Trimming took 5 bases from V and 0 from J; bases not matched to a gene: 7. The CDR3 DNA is TGTGCCAGCAGCCACGGACAGGGGACTGCAACTAATGAAAAACTGTTTTTT. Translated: CASSHGQGTATNEKLFF.